Sequencing of this TCR beta chain was carried out in a study of blood T cell repertoires in COVID-19. Study information: Sites across the United States, Italy and Spain contributed samples from acute and convalescent COVID-19. In each case, the material was cDNA or gDNA derived from T cells, B-cell-depleted T cells, or PBMCs.

In the authors' workflow: Estimation of nucleated cell counts relied on the amplification of reference gene primers. Measured with immunoSEQ multiplex PCR; TCRdb has only the in-frame clones, and not every one. Clonal size and the V and J genes are those of that table, whereas D and trimming came from the DNA. The table lists 35,000 to 40,000 clones, more than 75% of them singletons. The germline V gene encodes CDR1 SGHVS and CDR2 FQNEAQ. The V and J ends lost 3 bases and 7 bases, in that order; junction bases with no gene match: 8. The CDR3 spans 15 residues. This clone appeared once. The sequence was obtained from a man in his fifties or sixties with active or convalescent COVID-19. This chain links TRBV7-8 with TRBJ1-2, with TRBD1 matching over 10 bases. Sequenced: peripheral blood. DNA of the CDR3: TGTGCCAGCAGCTTCGGCGGACAGGGGGTCCTTGGCTACACCTTC. It translates to CASSFGGQGVLGYTF.